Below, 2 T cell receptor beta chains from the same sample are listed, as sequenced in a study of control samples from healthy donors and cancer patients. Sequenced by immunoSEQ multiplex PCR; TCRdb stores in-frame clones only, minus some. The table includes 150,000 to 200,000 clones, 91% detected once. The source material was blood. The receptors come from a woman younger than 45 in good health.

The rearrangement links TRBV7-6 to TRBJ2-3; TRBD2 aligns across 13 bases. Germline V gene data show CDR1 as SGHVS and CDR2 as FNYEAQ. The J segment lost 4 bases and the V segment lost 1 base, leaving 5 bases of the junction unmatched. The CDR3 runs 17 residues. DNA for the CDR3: TGTGCCAGCAGCTTAGATTCGGGACTAGCGGGACCAGATACGCAGTATTTT. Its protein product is CASSLDSGLAGPDTQYF.

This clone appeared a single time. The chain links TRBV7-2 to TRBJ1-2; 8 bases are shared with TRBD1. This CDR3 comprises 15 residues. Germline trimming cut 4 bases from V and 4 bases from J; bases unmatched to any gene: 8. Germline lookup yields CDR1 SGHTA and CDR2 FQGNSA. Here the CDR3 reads CASSSPFGQGYGYTF. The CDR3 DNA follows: TGTGCCAGCAGCTCCCCATTCGGACAGGGCTATGGCTACACCTTC.